The 25 T cell receptor beta chains below were found in one sample sequenced in a study of response to subunit inactivated influenza vaccine. In TCRdb, the RT-PCR reads were re-called with MiXCR into one record per CDR3 protein. The sample lists 750,000 to 850,000 distinct CDR3 sequences; around 18% were seen once. The sequencing used PBMCs from blood, collected 4 to 6 days after vaccination. Receptor source: a man aged 45 to 65 who received an inactivated influenza vaccine.

This clonotype came up a few times. This chain joins TRBV11-3 and TRBJ2-1, with D uncertain. The germline V gene encodes CDR1 SGHNT and CDR2 YENEEA. The CDR3 contains 13 residues. V lost 0 bases and J lost 5, with 5 bases in between. DNA of the CDR3: TGTGCCAGCAGCTTAGAGTCCGACAATGAGCAGTTCTTC. Its translation: CASSLESDNEQFF.

Only a few counts were recorded for this clonotype. The rearrangement links TRBV9 to TRBJ1-2, with unresolved D. Trimming took 3 bases from V and 3 from J, leaving 15 bases between them. CDR3 length equals 15 residues. From germline, CDR1 is SGDLS and CDR2 YYNGEE. CDR3 DNA sequence: TGTGCCAGCAGCGCATCAGTGGCAGCGGACTATGGCTACACCTTC. As protein: CASSASVAADYGYTF. The full variable domain, rest sourced from reference TRBV9 and TRBJ1-2, is DSGVTQTPKHLITATGQRVTLRCSPRSGDLSVYWYQQSLDQGLQFLIQYYNGEERAKGNILERFSAQQFPDLHSELNLSSLELGDSALYFCASSASVAADYGYTFGSGTRLTVV.

This clonotype showed up just a few times. The rearrangement links TRBV20-1 to TRBJ1-1, with 7 bases identical to TRBD1. The germline gives CDR1 DFQATT, CDR2 SNEGSKA (reference sequence). CDR3 length: 13 residues. With 3 bases clipped from V and 1 base from J, the junction kept 2 bases outside the gene matches. The CDR3 nucleotides read TGCAGTGCTAGTTACAGGGGGAACACTGAAGCTTTCTTT. It codes for CSASYRGNTEAFF.

This chain's CDR3 is CASILRADTQYF. The CDR3 region has the DNA TGTGCCAGCATCCTCAGGGCTGATACGCAGTATTTT. V gene TRBV2 combines with J gene TRBJ2-3; D perhaps matches TRBD1 (5 bases). Trimming stripped 7 bases from V and 6 bases from J, with 11 bases between. Germline V gene lookup returns CDR1 SNHLY and CDR2 FYNNEI. CDR3 length: 12 residues.

The chain joins TRBV6-2 or TRBV6-3 to TRBJ2-7; 9 nucleotides line up with TRBD1. The CDR3 has 15 residues. The V segment lost 6 bases and the J segment 4 bases; nucleotides outside the gene matches: 10. CDR1 and CDR2 from the germline V gene are MNHEY and SVGEGT. As DNA, the CDR3 is TGTGCCAGCAGCCGAGGGACAGGGCTTACGTACGAGCAGTACTTC. Amino acids: CASSRGTGLTYEQYF.

Only a few counts were recorded for this clonotype. The chain is built from TRBV28 and TRBJ2-7; TRBD2 might be the D (7 bases). Germline CDR1 is MDHEN and CDR2 is SYDVKM. V shed 5 bases and J shed 1 base, with 18 bases lying between them. The CDR3 is 16 residues long. Written as DNA, the CDR3 is TGTGCCAGCAGTGAACACAGCGGGACATCGTCCTACGAGCAGTACTTC. Translated, it gives CASSEHSGTSSYEQYF.

The genes are TRBV4-1 and TRBJ2-3; D not certain. This CDR3 has 16 amino acids. Germline assignment: CDR1 MGHRA and CDR2 YSYEKL. The germline V and J ends were trimmed by 2 bases and 2 bases, with 14 bases remaining between them. The CDR3 region has the DNA TGCGCCAGCAGCCAAACTTTAAGTGGATCCACAGATACGCAGTATTTT. Translating it yields CASSQTLSGSTDTQYF.

This clonotype has more than one count but fewer than ten. The chain couples TRBV7-2 to TRBJ2-5; TRBD1 aligns across 9 bases. Germline CDR1 reads SGHTA; CDR2 reads FQGNSA. This CDR3 spans 16 amino acids. Trimming removed 5 bases from V and 4 bases from J; junction bases left unmatched: 11. DNA for the CDR3: TGTGCCAGCAGCCGGACAGGGGATCGGTTCGGAGAGACCCAGTACTTC. It translates to CASSRTGDRFGETQYF.

This clonotype was picked up many times. The V gene is TRBV5-1, the J gene TRBJ2-7; the match to TRBD1 covers 9 bases. The CDR3 runs to 14 residues. J was trimmed by 3 bases and V by 3 bases; bases with no gene match: 4. The germline V gene has CDR1 SGHRS and CDR2 YFSETQ. The CDR3 DNA reads TGCGCCAGCAGCTCCACAGGGGGCGGCTACGAGCAGTACTTC. Encoded protein: CASSSTGGGYEQYF.

Only a few counts were recorded for this clonotype. V gene TRBV25-1 combines with J gene TRBJ2-5; D ambiguous. V dropped 6 bases and J dropped 5 bases, with 7 bases sitting between them. Germline CDR1 MGHDK, CDR2 SYGVNS. The CDR3 length is 11 residues. The CDR3 is CASSDGETQYF. In DNA, the CDR3 is TGTGCCAGCAGCGACGGGGAGACCCAGTACTTC.

This clonotype was seen a handful of times. One junction end disagrees with the germline gene, perhaps due to a read error. This chain joins TRBV20-1 and TRBJ2-3, with unresolved D. Germline CDR1 and CDR2: DFQATT and SNEGSKA (reference sequence). The CDR3 has 15 residues. The CDR3 loop is CSAGELEDSTDTQYF. The DNA for the CDR3 is TGCAGTGCTGGAGAATTAGAGGACAGCACAGATACGCAGTATTTT.

This clonotype appeared a few times. The gene calls are TRBV12-3 or TRBV12-4 and TRBJ2-5; the D is unclear. CDR3 length equals 13 residues. Between the trimmed V and J ends, which lost 6 bases and 7 bases, there was a span of 15 bases. Written as DNA, the CDR3 is TGTGCCAGCAGGCTAAGCCCCTTCCCGACCCAGTACTTC. Amino acid sequence: CASRLSPFPTQYF.

This clonotype appeared once. Mismatch with germline at one junction end may stem from a read error. This sequence joins TRBV7-3 and TRBJ2-1; TRBD2 matches 10 bases. The germline V gene has CDR1 SGHTA and CDR2 FQGTGA. The CDR3 length is 16 residues. The DNA for the CDR3 is TGTGCCAGCAGCCTCCTAGCGGGAGCGCGCTACAATGTGCAGTTCTTC. Residues: CASSLLAGARYNVQFF. Filled out from reference TRBV7-3 and TRBJ2-1, the complete variable domain reads GAGVSQTPSNKVTEKGKYVELRCDPISGHTALYWYRQSLGQGPEFLIYFQGTGAADDSGLPNDRFFAVRPEGSVSTLKIQRTERGDSAVYLCASSLLAGARYNVQFFGPGTRLTVL.

The rearrangement uses TRBV10-3 and TRBJ2-3, with a possible D match to TRBD2 (6 bases). Germline V gene sequence: CDR1 ENHRY, CDR2 SYGVKD. The germline V and J ends were trimmed by 10 bases and 7 bases, with 24 bases remaining between them. The CDR3 consists of 15 residues. The CDR3 loop reads CATLEVRDGGYTQYF. CDR3 DNA: TGTGCCACCCTCGAGGTGCGGGACGGAGGCTATACGCAGTATTTT.

The chain uses TRBV6-2 or TRBV6-3 and TRBJ2-7; 7 positions agree with TRBD1. Germline CDR1 MNHEY, CDR2 SVGEGT. The CDR3 loop spans 15 amino acids. Trimming cost V 5 bases and J 3 bases; bases outside gene matches: 10. The CDR3 DNA reads TGTGCCAGCAGTAACCACCCGGGACAGAGCTACGAGCAGTACTTC. It codes for CASSNHPGQSYEQYF.

This clonotype appeared a few times. The rearrangement joins TRBV28 to TRBJ2-7, with 7 nucleotides matching TRBD2. The CDR3 extends over 11 amino acids. Losses at the gene ends were 8 bases for V and 3 bases for J; bases not matched to a gene: 1. CDR1 and CDR2 from the germline V gene are MDHEN and SYDVKM. The CDR3 is CASRDYYEQYF. CDR3 sequence (DNA): TGTGCCAGCCGGGACTACTACGAGCAGTACTTC.

This chain connects TRBV18 to TRBJ2-5, with D tentatively TRBD2 (7 bases). V lost 3 bases and J lost 7, with 12 bases in between. The CDR3 has 13 residues. CDR1 and CDR2 from the germline V gene are KGHSH and LQKENI. The CDR3 sequence: CASSPNREGTQYF. Here the CDR3 DNA reads TGTGCCAGCTCACCGAACAGGGAGGGGACCCAGTACTTC.

As to this clonotype: A much larger clone is a single base away; this may be a read error. The chain has TRBV20-1 and TRBJ2-3; 12 bases are shared with TRBD2. The trim removed 3 bases at V and 2 bases at J, leaving 9 bases unmatched. Germline CDR1 and CDR2: DFQATT and SNEGSKA (reference sequence). There are 17 residues in the CDR3. The CDR3 DNA reads as TGCAGTGCTAGGATTGCTAGCGGGAGGGCCCTCACAGATACGCAGTATTTT. Translating gives CSARIASGRALTDTQYF.

This clonotype was seen at least ten times. This chain uses TRBV5-6 with TRBJ2-1; 8 nucleotides match TRBD2. The CDR3 contains 13 residues. With 4 bases clipped from V and 7 bases from J, the junction kept 4 bases outside the gene matches. Germline assignment: CDR1 SGHDT and CDR2 YYEEEE. The CDR3 protein is CASSPAGGNEQFF. The CDR3, as DNA: TGTGCCAGCAGCCCCGCGGGGGGTAATGAGCAGTTCTTC.

This clonotype has a count of ten or more. The V call is TRBV6-1, the J call TRBJ2-1, with D hard to call. The CDR3 covers 15 residues. V lost 6 bases, J lost 2 bases, and 14 bases lay in between. CDR1 and CDR2 (germline): MNHNS, SASEGT. DNA for the CDR3: TGTGCCAGCAGACCCTTTGGGATAGCCTACAATGAGCAGTTCTTC. This translates into CASRPFGIAYNEQFF.

This clonotype was counted a few times. This chain joins TRBV7-2 and TRBJ2-1; 10 positions match TRBD2. There are 16 residues in the CDR3. Germline values: CDR1 SGHTA, CDR2 FQGNSA. The V and J ends lost 1 base and 4 bases, in that order; junction bases with no gene match: 4. CDR3 nucleotide sequence: TGTGCCAGCAGCTTAGGCGGTAGCGGGGGGTACAATGAGCAGTTCTTC. Translation: CASSLGGSGGYNEQFF.

The V call is TRBV5-1, the J call TRBJ2-2; tentatively, D is TRBD1 (5 bases). The germline V gene encodes CDR1 SGHRS and CDR2 YFSETQ. The CDR3 has 16 residues. Trimming stripped 0 bases from V and 2 bases from J, with 11 bases between. CDR3 loop: CASSLVRQGNTGELFF. The CDR3 bases are TGCGCCAGCAGCTTGGTTCGGCAGGGTAACACCGGGGAGCTGTTTTTT.

This clonotype has more than one count but fewer than ten. The chain couples TRBV13 to TRBJ2-2; possible D gene TRBD1, 5 bases. This CDR3 comprises 14 residues. V was trimmed by 10 bases and J by 0 bases, leaving 12 bases between them. Per the germline V gene, CDR1 is PRHDT and CDR2 is FYEKMQ (reference sequence). The CDR3, as DNA: TGTGCCACACAAGGGGTAGCGAACACCGGGGAGCTGTTTTTT. Translated, it gives CATQGVANTGELFF.

This chain joins TRBV7-6 and TRBJ2-3; D possibly corresponds to TRBD2 (5 bases). The CDR3 loop spans 16 amino acids. The V gene's germline CDR1 is SGHVS and CDR2 FNYEAQ. V lost 1 base to trimming and J lost 2 bases, with 13 bases between them. The CDR3 DNA reads as TGTGCCAGCAGCTTAGGTGGGCAGGAGGTCACAGATACGCAGTATTTT. Amino acid sequence: CASSLGGQEVTDTQYF.

The chain uses TRBV7-9 and TRBJ2-7; TRBD1 aligns across 9 bases. The CDR3 contains 14 residues. CDR1 is SEHNR, CDR2 FQNEAQ, per germline (reference sequence). Unmatched junction bases numbered 8, after V lost 7 bases and J lost 4 bases. The CDR3 DNA follows: TGTGCCAGCAAGTCCGGGACAGGGAGTTACGAGCAGTACTTC. It translates to CASKSGTGSYEQYF.